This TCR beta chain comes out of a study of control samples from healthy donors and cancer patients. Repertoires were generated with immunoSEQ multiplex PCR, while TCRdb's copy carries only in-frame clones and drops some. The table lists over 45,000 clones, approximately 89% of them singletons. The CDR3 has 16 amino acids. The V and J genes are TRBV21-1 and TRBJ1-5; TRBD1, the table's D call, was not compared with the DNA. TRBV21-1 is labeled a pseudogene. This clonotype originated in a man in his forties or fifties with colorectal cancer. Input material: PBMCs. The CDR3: CASSAPGQGDDQPQHF. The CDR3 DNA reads TGTGCCAGCAGCGCCCCTGGACAGGGCGACGATCAGCCCCAGCATTTT.